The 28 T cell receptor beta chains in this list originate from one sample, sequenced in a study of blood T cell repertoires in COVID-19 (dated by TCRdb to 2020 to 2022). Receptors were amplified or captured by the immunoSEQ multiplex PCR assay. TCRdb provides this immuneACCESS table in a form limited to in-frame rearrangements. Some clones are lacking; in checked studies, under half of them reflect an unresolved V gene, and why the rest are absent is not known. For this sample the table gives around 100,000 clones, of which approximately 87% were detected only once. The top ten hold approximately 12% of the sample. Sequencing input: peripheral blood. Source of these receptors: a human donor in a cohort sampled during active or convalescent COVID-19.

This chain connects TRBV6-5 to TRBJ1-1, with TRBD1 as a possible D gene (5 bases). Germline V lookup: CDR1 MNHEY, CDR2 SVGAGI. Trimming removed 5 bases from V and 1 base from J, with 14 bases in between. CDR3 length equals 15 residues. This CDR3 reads CASSPLNGANTEAFF. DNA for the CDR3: TGTGCCAGCAGTCCCCTCAATGGGGCGAACACTGAAGCTTTCTTT.

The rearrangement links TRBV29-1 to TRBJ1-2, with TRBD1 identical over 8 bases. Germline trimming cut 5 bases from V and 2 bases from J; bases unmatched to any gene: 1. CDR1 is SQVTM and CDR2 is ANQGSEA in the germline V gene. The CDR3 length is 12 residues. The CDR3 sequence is CSVWTGNYGYTF. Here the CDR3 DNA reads TGCAGCGTTTGGACAGGGAACTATGGCTACACCTTC.

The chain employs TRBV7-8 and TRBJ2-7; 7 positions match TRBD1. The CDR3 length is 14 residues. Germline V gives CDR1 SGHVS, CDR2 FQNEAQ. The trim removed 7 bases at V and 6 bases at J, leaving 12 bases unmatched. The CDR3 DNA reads TGTGCCAGCAACCCCGTCGGACAGGCCCCCGAGCAGTACTTC. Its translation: CASNPVGQAPEQYF.

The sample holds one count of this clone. CDR3 in amino acids: CASSNQRRGTEAFF. CDR3 nucleotide sequence: TGTGCCAGCAGCAACCAGAGGAGGGGCACTGAAGCTTTCTTT. This chain connects TRBV7-6 to TRBJ1-1; D possibly corresponds to TRBD1 (5 bases). The CDR3 contains 14 residues. V lost 5 bases to trimming and J lost 4 bases, with 14 bases between them. Germline V lookup: CDR1 SGHVS, CDR2 FNYEAQ. Supplemented by reference TRBV7-6 and TRBJ1-1, the full variable domain reads GAGVSQSPRYKVTKRGQDVALRCDPISGHVSLYWYRQALGQGPEFLTYFNYEAQQDKSGLPNDRFSAERPEGSISTLTIQRTEQRDSAMYRCASSNQRRGTEAFFGQGTRLTVV.

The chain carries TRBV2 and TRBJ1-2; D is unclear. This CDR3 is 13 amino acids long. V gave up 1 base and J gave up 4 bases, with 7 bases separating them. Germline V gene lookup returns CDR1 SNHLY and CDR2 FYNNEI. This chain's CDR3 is CASSEVAGYGYTF. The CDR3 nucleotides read TGTGCCAGCAGTGAAGTGGCGGGCTATGGCTACACCTTC.

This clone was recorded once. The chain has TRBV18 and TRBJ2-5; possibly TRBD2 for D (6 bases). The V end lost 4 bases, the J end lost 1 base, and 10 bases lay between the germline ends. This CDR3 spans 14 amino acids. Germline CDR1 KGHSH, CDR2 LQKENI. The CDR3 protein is CASSQVRGQETQYF. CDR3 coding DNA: TGTGCCAGCTCACAGGTGCGGGGCCAAGAGACCCAGTACTTC.

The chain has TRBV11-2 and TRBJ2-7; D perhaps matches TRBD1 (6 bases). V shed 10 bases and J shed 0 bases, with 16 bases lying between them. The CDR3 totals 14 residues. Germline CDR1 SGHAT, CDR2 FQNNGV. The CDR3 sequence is CATRSDRSSYEQYF. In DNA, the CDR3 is TGTGCCACCCGCTCGGACAGAAGCTCCTACGAGCAGTACTTC. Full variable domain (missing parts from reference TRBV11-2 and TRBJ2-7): EAGVAQSPRYKIIEKRQSVAFWCNPISGHATLYWYQQILGQGPKLLIQFQNNGVVDDSQLPKDRFSAERLKGVDSTLKIQPAKLEDSAVYLCATRSDRSSYEQYFGPGTRLTVT.

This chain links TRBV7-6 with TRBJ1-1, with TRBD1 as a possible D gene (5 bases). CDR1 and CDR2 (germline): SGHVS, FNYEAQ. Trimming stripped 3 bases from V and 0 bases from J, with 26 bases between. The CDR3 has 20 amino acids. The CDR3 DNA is TGTGCCAGCAGCTTCTGTCAAGTCTCCCTCCGGACAACAATGAACACTGAAGCTTTCTTT. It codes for CASSFCQVSLRTTMNTEAFF.

CDR3 residues: CASSFGGIGTQYF. DNA of the CDR3: TGTGCCAGCAGCTTTGGGGGGATCGGGACCCAGTACTTC. The chain employs TRBV5-8 and TRBJ2-5, with D perhaps TRBD2 (6 bases). V lost 2 bases and J lost 7, with 12 bases in between. The length of the CDR3 is 13 residues. Germline-derived CDR1 and CDR2 are SGHTS and YDEGEE.

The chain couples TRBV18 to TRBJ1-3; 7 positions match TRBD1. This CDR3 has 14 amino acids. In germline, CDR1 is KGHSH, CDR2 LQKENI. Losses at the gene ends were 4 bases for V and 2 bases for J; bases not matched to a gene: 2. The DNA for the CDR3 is TGTGCCAGCTCACAGGGACAGACTGGAAACACCATATATTTT. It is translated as CASSQGQTGNTIYF.

In DNA form, the CDR3 reads TGTGCCAGCAGTTATTACAGGGACACTGAAGCTTTCTTT. Translated, it gives CASSYYRDTEAFF. This chain uses TRBV12-3 or TRBV12-4 with TRBJ1-1, with D perhaps TRBD1 (6 bases). The CDR3 is 13 residues long. V was trimmed by 4 bases and J by 3 bases, leaving 9 bases between them.

The CDR3 sequence is CASGTGLRTDTQYF. The CDR3 coding sequence is TGTGCCAGCGGAACGGGACTTCGCACAGATACGCAGTATTTT. The rearrangement uses TRBV19 and TRBJ2-3; D perhaps matches TRBD2 (6 bases). V was cut by 9 bases and J by 1 base, with 14 bases left in between. The V gene's germline CDR1 is LNHDA and CDR2 SQIVND (reference sequence). The CDR3 consists of 14 residues.

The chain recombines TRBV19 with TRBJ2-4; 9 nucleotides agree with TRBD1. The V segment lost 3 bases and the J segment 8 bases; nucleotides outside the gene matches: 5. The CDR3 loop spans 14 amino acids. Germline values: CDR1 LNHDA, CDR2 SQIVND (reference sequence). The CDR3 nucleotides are TGTGCCAGTAGTATGGGGACAGGGAGCCACATTCAGTACTTC. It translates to CASSMGTGSHIQYF.

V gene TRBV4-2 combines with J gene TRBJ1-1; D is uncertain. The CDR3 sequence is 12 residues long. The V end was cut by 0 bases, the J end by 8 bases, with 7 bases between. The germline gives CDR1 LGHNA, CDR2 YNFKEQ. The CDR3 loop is CASSQDRREAFF. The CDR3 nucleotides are TGTGCCAGCAGCCAAGATCGGCGGGAAGCTTTCTTT.

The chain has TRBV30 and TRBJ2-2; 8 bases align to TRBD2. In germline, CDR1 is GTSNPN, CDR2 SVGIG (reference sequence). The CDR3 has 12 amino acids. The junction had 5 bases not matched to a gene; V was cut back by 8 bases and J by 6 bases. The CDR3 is CARPGGAGELFF. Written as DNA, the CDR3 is TGTGCCCGGCCGGGGGGGGCCGGGGAGCTGTTTTTT.

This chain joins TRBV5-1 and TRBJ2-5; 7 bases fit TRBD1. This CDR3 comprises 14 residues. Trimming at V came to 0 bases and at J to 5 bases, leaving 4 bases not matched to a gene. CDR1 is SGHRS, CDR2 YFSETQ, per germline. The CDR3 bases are TGCGCCAGCAGCTTGGGACAGGGCAGGGAGACCCAGTACTTC. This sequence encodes CASSLGQGRETQYF.

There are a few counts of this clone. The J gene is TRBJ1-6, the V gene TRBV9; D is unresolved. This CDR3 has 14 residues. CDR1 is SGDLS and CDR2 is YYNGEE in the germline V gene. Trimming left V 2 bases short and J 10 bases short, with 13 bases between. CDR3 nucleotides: TGTGCCAGCAGCGTCGGGTTGGGTGGCTCACCCCTCCACTTT. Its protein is CASSVGLGGSPLHF.

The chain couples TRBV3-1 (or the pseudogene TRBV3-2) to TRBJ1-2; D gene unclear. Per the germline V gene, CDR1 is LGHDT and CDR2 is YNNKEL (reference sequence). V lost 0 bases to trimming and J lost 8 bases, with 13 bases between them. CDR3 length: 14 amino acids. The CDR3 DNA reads TGTGCCAGCAGCCAAGACCCGGGATCGGAGGGCTACACCTTC. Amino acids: CASSQDPGSEGYTF.

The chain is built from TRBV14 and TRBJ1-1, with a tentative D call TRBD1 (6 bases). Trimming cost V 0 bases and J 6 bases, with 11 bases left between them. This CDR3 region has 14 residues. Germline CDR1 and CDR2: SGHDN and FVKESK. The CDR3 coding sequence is TGTGCCAGCAGCCAAGACCAGGGGTACGCTGAAGCTTTCTTT. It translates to CASSQDQGYAEAFF. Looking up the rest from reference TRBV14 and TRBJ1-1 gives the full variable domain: EAGVTQFPSHSVIEKGQTVTLRCDPISGHDNLYWYRRVMGKEIKFLLHFVKESKQDESGMPNNRFLAERTGGTYSTLKVQPAELEDSGVYFCASSQDQGYAEAFFGQGTRLTVV.

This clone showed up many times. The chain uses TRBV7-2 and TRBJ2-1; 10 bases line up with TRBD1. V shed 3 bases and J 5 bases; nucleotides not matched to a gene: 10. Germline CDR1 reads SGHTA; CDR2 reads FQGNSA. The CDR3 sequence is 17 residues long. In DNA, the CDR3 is TGTGCCAGCAGCTTTGGAGACAGGGGGCAATTGGACAATGAGCAGTTCTTC. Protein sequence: CASSFGDRGQLDNEQFF.

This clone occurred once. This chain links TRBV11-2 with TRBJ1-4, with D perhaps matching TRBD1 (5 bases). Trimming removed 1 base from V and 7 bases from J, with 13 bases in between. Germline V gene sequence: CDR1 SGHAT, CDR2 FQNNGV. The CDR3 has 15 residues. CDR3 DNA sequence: TGTGCCAGCAGCTTAGGCCGGGGGTTTGGTGAAAAACTGTTTTTT. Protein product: CASSLGRGFGEKLFF.

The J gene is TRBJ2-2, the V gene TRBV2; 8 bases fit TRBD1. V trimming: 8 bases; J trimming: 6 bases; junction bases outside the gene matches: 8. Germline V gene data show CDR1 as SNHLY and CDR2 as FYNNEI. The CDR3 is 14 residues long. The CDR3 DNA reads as TGTGCCAGCCGGATACAGGGGGGATCCGGGGAGCTGTTTTTT. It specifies CASRIQGGSGELFF.

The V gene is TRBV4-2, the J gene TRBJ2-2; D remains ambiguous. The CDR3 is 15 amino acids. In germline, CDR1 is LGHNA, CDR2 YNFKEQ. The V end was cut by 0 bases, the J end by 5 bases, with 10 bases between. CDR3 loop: CASSQEVYRTGELFF. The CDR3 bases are TGTGCCAGCAGCCAAGAGGTGTACAGAACCGGGGAGCTGTTTTTT.

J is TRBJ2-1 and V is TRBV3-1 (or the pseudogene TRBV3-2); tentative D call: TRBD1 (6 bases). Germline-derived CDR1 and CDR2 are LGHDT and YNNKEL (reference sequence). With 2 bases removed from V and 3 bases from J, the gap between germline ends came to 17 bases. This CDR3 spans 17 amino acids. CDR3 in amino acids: CASSQPQPGQFYNEQFF. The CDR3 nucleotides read TGTGCCAGCAGCCAACCTCAACCGGGACAATTCTACAATGAGCAGTTCTTC.

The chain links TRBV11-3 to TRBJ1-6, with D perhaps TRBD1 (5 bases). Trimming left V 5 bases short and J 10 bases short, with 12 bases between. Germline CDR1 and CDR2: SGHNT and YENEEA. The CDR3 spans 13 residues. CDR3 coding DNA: TGTGCCAGCAGCCCTGCAGGGAAATCACCCCTCCACTTT. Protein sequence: CASSPAGKSPLHF. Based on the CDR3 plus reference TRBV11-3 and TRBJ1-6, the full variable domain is EAGVVQSPRYKIIEKKQPVAFWCNPISGHNTLYWYLQNLGQGPELLIRYENEEAVDDSQLPKDRFSAERLKGVDSTLKIQPAELGDSAVYLCASSPAGKSPLHFGNGTRLTVT.

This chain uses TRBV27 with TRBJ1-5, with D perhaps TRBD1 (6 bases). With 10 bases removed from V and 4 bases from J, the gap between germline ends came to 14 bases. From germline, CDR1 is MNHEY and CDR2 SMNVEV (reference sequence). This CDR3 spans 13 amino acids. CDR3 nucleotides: TGTGCCACCTCAGGGGAACGGAATCAGCCCCAGCATTTT. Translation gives CATSGERNQPQHF.

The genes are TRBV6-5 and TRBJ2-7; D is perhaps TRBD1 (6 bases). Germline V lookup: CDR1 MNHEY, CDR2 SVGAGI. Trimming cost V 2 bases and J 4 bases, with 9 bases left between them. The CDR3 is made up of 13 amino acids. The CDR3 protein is CASSYGRGYEQYF. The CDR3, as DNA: TGTGCCAGCAGTTACGGTAGGGGGTACGAGCAGTACTTC.

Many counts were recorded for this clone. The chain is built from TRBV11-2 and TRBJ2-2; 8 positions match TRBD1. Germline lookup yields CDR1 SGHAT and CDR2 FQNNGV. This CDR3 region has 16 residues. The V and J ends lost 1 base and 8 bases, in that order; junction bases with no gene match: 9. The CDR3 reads CASSLAPGGFVGELFF. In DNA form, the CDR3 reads TGTGCCAGCAGCTTAGCCCCAGGGGGCTTTGTTGGGGAGCTGTTTTTT.